The rows below give T cell receptor beta chains drawn from one sample of a study of OX40 agonist ivuxolimab in advanced cancers. Repertoires were generated with immunoSEQ multiplex PCR, while TCRdb's copy carries only in-frame clones and drops some. The sample lists 90,000 to 100,000 clones, roughly 90% occurring once. Specimen: CD4+ or CD8+ T cells sorted from blood, collected in a trial of the OX40 agonist ivuxolimab. The receptors were sampled from an adult with an advanced solid tumor such as melanoma, head and neck, liver or kidney cancer. CDR3s include the opening cysteine and the closing phenylalanine or tryptophan. D genes are given only for firm matches. For some rows the clone size is stated as once, few or many, or as a class when expanded; others skip it.

abundance	v_gene	d_gene	j_gene	len	CDR3nt	CDR3aa
NA	TRBV5-1	NA	TRBJ2-7	11	TGCGCCAGCAAGGGGGCCTACGAGCAGTACTTC	CASKGAYEQYF
NA	TRBV2	TRBD2	TRBJ2-1	15	TGTGCCAGCAGGGTACTAGCGGCAGGGCACAATGAGCAGTTCTTC	CASRVLAAGHNEQFF
NA	TRBV2	TRBD1	TRBJ2-1	15	TGTGCCAGCAGTGCTGAGGGACAGCCATACAATGAGCAGTTCTTC	CASSAEGQPYNEQFF
NA	TRBV7-6	TRBD2	TRBJ2-1	18	TGTGCCAGCAGCTTAGCGACTTTAGGAGCGGGAGCGAAGAATGAGCAGTTCTTC	CASSLATLGAGAKNEQFF
NA	TRBV15	TRBD1	TRBJ2-6	20	TGTGCCACCAGCCCTCGAAGAACCGGGACAGACTTCTCTGGGGCCAACGTCCTGACTTTC	CATSPRRTGTDFSGANVLTF
NA	TRBV30	NA	TRBJ2-4	16	TGTGCCTGGAGTGCACCGCCTTCGGGGGCTGGAAACATTCAGTACTTC	CAWSAPPSGAGNIQYF
few	TRBV6-6	TRBD1	TRBJ2-1	15	TGTGCCAGCAGTGACAGGGGCAGCTCCTACAATGAGCAGTTCTTC	CASSDRGSSYNEQFF
NA	TRBV5-4	NA	TRBJ1-3	15	TGTGCCAGCAGCTCCGCTACGAGCTCTGGAAACACCATATATTTT	CASSSATSSGNTIYF
NA	TRBV18	TRBD1	TRBJ1-1	15	TGTGCCAGCTCACCTCGGACAGGGGGCAACACTGAAGCTTTCTTT	CASSPRTGGNTEAFF
NA	TRBV15	NA	TRBJ1-5	15	TGTGCCACCAGCAGAGTCACAGTTAGCAATCAGCCCCAGCATTTT	CATSRVTVSNQPQHF
NA	TRBV9	NA	TRBJ2-5	16	TGTGCCAGCAGCGTGGAGACTAACCATCCGGGTGAGACCCAGTACTTC	CASSVETNHPGETQYF
few	TRBV27	NA	TRBJ2-5	11	TGTGCCAGCCAGCACAGTGAGACCCAGTACTTC	CASQHSETQYF
NA	TRBV6-1	NA	TRBJ1-5	13	TGTGCCAGCAGTGCAGGGAATAATCAGCCCCAGCATTTT	CASSAGNNQPQHF
NA	TRBV30	NA	TRBJ1-1	16	TGTGCCTGGAGTGTACGGGGGGGGCAGATGAACACTGAAGCTTTCTTT	CAWSVRGGQMNTEAFF
NA	TRBV5-5	TRBD1	TRBJ1-2	14	TGTGCCAGCCAACTACAGGGGGTTCCTTATGGCTACACCTTC	CASQLQGVPYGYTF
NA	TRBV7-7	TRBD2	TRBJ2-5	15	TGTGCCAGCAGCTTAGGGCTAGCGGGGAAAGAGACCCAGTACTTC	CASSLGLAGKETQYF
NA	TRBV5-1	NA	TRBJ1-1	14	TGCGCCAGCAGCTTGGAAGGGGTATACACTGAAGCTTTCTTT	CASSLEGVYTEAFF
NA	TRBV27	NA	TRBJ2-1	14	TGTGCCAGCAGTTTAATCGTCCGGAACAATGAGCAGTTCTTC	CASSLIVRNNEQFF
NA	TRBV4-2	NA	TRBJ2-4	16	TGTGCCAGCAGCCAGGGGGACTGGCTAGCCAAAAACATTCAGTACTTC	CASSQGDWLAKNIQYF
once	TRBV27	TRBD2	TRBJ2-4	14	TGTGCCAGCAGGCCCAGGGACTACCGAAACATTCAGTACTTC	CASRPRDYRNIQYF
NA	TRBV27	NA	TRBJ2-1	15	TGTGCCAGCAGTCCCCGTGGAGCGACCTACAATGAGCAGTTCTTC	CASSPRGATYNEQFF
NA	TRBV14	TRBD1	TRBJ1-5	16	TGTGCCAGCAGCCCCTCAGGGAGGGGGCGAAATCAGCCCCAGCATTTT	CASSPSGRGRNQPQHF
NA	TRBV5-1	NA	TRBJ2-4	15	TGCGCCAGCAGCGTAGGGGTTTCGGCCAAAAACATTCAGTACTTC	CASSVGVSAKNIQYF
NA	TRBV5-1	TRBD2	TRBJ2-1	16	TGCGCCAGCAGCTACGCTAGCGGGAGCTCCTACAATGAGCAGTTCTTC	CASSYASGSSYNEQFF
NA	TRBV19	NA	TRBJ1-1	15	TGTGCCAGTAGCCCTCTATGGCCGGTGAACACTGAAGCTTTCTTT	CASSPLWPVNTEAFF
NA	TRBV5-6	TRBD1	TRBJ1-1	13	TGTGCCAGCAGCTTGGTTGGGGACAGGCGGGCTTTCTTT	CASSLVGDRRAFF
NA	TRBV14	NA	TRBJ2-5	15	TGTGCCAGCAGCCAAGACGCAGGGAAGCAAGAGACCCAGTACTTC	CASSQDAGKQETQYF
once	TRBV21-1	NA	TRBJ1-4	14	TGTGCCAGCAGCCCACAGGGAAATGTTGAAAAACTGTTTTTT	CASSPQGNVEKLFF
NA	TRBV7-9	NA	TRBJ2-2	14	TGTGCCAGCAGCTCGCGGGGTTATGCCGGGGAGCTGTTTTTT	CASSSRGYAGELFF
NA	TRBV30	NA	TRBJ2-4	12	TGTGCCCTCCAGCCTGCCAAAAACATTCAGTACTTC	CALQPAKNIQYF
once	TRBV7-3	NA	TRBJ2-6	17	TGTGCCAGCAGCTTAGCCCCCTCCGGCGCTGGGGCCAACGTCCTGACTTTC	CASSLAPSGAGANVLTF